The present T cell receptor (beta chain) was sequenced within a study of blood T cell repertoires in COVID-19. The CDR3 is 15 residues long. V was clipped by 4 bases and J by 2 bases, with 16 bases between them. Germline V gene lookup returns CDR1 SGHKS and CDR2 YYEKEE (reference sequence). How the authors handled the data: Reference gene primers were amplified, and this amplification served to estimate nucleated cell counts. Clones were read by immunoSEQ multiplex PCR, and TCRdb kept only the in-frame ones, dropping some. V and J calls and clone size are given by that table; D and trimming were obtained from the DNA. Of about 97,000 clones in the sample, 78% were seen once.

This chain links TRBV5-5 with TRBJ2-7; no firm D call. This clonotype was sampled from a man aged 55 to 70 with active or convalescent COVID-19. Sequenced sample: peripheral blood. CDR3 sequence (DNA): TGTGCCAGCAGCCGAGACACGATCGGCCCCTACGAGCAGTACGTC. Its translation is CASSRDTIGPYEQYV.